This entry is about one TCR beta chain. Its cognate antigen is unknown. It was with 60 Vbeta and 13 Jbeta primers that the PCR ran. Sequencing was performed with immunoSEQ multiplex PCR; in TCRdb, only in-frame clones are kept and a portion is missing. The sample includes around 100,000 clones, roughly 80% of them seen just once. Deletions cut 2 bases from V and 0 bases from J, with 11 bases between. This CDR3 is built from 16 residues. Germline-derived CDR1 and CDR2 are LNHDA and SQIVND (reference sequence). The data belong to a study of cytomegalovirus exposure and HLA in healthy donors. Study-wide results and limits: Later work associated 17,000 or so TCR beta sequences with HLA alleles at 0.05 false discovery rate. The authors confirmed in vitro that a few CMV-associated chains were specific for CMV antigens. Upon later analysis, HLA-associated TCR beta chains proved more clonally expanded than other, equally common chains. A previous analysis found most TCR beta V segments productive roughly 87% or roughly 30% of the time.

This clonotype originated in a man aged 25 to 45 in good health and CMV-seropositive. The V call is TRBV19, the J call TRBJ1-3; D not resolved. The sample was PBMCs. The CDR3 spells CASSILGEGSGNTIYF. In DNA form, the CDR3 reads TGTGCCAGTAGTATATTGGGTGAGGGCTCTGGAAACACCATATATTTT. The whole variable domain, remainder taken from reference TRBV19 and TRBJ1-3, is DGGITQSPKYLFRKEGQNVTLSCEQNLNHDAMYWYRQDPGQGLRLIYYSQIVNDFQKGDIAEGYSVSREKKESFPLTVTSAQKNPTAFYLCASSILGEGSGNTIYFGEGSWLTVV.